What follows are 17 T cell receptor beta chains derived from one specimen sequenced in a study of CD8+CD57+ T cells in acquired aplastic anemia. CD8+CD57+ cell expansion, shown by flow cytometry, had occurred in the patients selected for sequencing. TCR beta VDJ and CDR3 were profiled, and genomic DNA was the template. TCRdb analysed the reads with MiXCR anew, one entry per CDR3 protein. This table holds 150,000 to 200,000 distinct CDR3 sequences, around 52% found once. Sequencing was performed on sorted CD4+, CD8+, or CD8+CD57+ T cells (not recorded which) from PBMCs. The receptors stem from a human donor with aplastic anemia.

This clonotype showed up many times. The rearrangement links TRBV12-3 or TRBV12-4 to TRBJ2-7, with a weak D call TRBD1 (5 bases). The CDR3 is 13 amino acids. V lost 6 bases, J lost 3 bases, and 12 bases lay in between. The CDR3 is CASRYDRYYEQYF. The CDR3 nucleotides read TGTGCCAGCAGATATGACAGATACTACGAGCAGTACTTC.

At least ten counts were recorded for this clonotype. The V call is TRBV4-1, the J call TRBJ2-5; 7 bases are a match to TRBD2. The ends lost 3 bases at V and 5 bases at J; junction bases unmatched: 12. Germline CDR1 and CDR2: MGHRA and YSYEKL. The CDR3 consists of 16 residues. The CDR3, as DNA: TGCGCCAGCAGCCATTTTTCCGGGAGGTTGTTGGAGACCCAGTACTTC. This codes for CASSHFSGRLLETQYF.

This clonotype was picked up many times. The chain recombines TRBV7-6 with TRBJ2-7, with D possibly being TRBD2 (5 bases). The CDR3 spans 13 residues. Trimming cost V 2 bases and J 7 bases, with 12 bases left between them. Germline V gives CDR1 SGHVS, CDR2 FNYEAQ. The CDR3 coding sequence is TGTGCCAGCAGCTTACTCCGGGATCCAGAGCAGTACTTC. Translated, it gives CASSLLRDPEQYF.

This clonotype showed up many times. This chain connects TRBV9 to TRBJ2-7; possibly TRBD1 for D (6 bases). V was shortened by 0 bases and J by 3 bases, with 13 bases between the two germline ends. The germline V gene encodes CDR1 SGDLS and CDR2 YYNGEE. CDR3 length: 15 residues. The CDR3 protein is CASSVGTEGNYEQYF. Here the CDR3 DNA reads TGTGCCAGCAGCGTAGGGACAGAGGGCAACTACGAGCAGTACTTC.

This clonotype has more than one count but fewer than ten. The rearrangement links TRBV19 to TRBJ2-7; D is undetermined. There are 14 residues in the CDR3. Germline values: CDR1 LNHDA, CDR2 SQIVND (reference sequence). With 5 bases removed from V and 0 bases from J, the gap between germline ends came to 11 bases. The CDR3 nucleotides read TGTGCCAGTAGTGAGACCACGGACTCCTACGAGCAGTACTTC. Translation gives CASSETTDSYEQYF.

The chain carries TRBV12-3 or TRBV12-4 and TRBJ1-4; a weak D match, TRBD1 (6 bases). V was trimmed by 8 bases and J by 0 bases, leaving 10 bases between them. This CDR3 has 14 residues. The CDR3 DNA is TGTGCCAGCGGAACAGGGTCAACTAATGAAAAACTGTTTTTT. Translation gives CASGTGSTNEKLFF.

This clonotype was detected many times. V gene TRBV19 combines with J gene TRBJ2-3; a weak D match, TRBD2 (5 bases). Germline CDR1 is LNHDA and CDR2 is SQIVND (reference sequence). Trimming stripped 1 base from V and 4 bases from J, with 6 bases between. This CDR3 is built from 13 residues. CDR3 nucleotides: TGTGCCAGTAGTATAGGAGGGCCAGATACGCAGTATTTT. Protein: CASSIGGPDTQYF.

The CDR3 loop is CSVEAQGREQFF. The DNA of the CDR3 is TGCAGCGTTGAAGCACAGGGGCGAGAGCAGTTCTTC. The chain is built from TRBV29-1 and TRBJ2-1, with 7 bases matching TRBD1. The CDR3 spans 12 residues. The germline gives CDR1 SQVTM, CDR2 ANQGSEA. J lost 10 bases, V lost 1 base, and 4 bases had no gene match.

The sample holds many counts of this clonotype. This chain links TRBV12-3 or TRBV12-4 with TRBJ2-7; D is unclear. V was cut by 4 bases and J by 3 bases, with 16 bases left in between. CDR3 length: 15 amino acids. CDR3 coding DNA: TGTGCCAGCAGTTCCCGGACCTCGTCCGGCTACGAGCAGTACTTC. It codes for CASSSRTSSGYEQYF.

V usage is TRBV10-3 and J usage is TRBJ1-4; weak D call: TRBD1 (5 bases). The CDR3 is made up of 14 amino acids. The germline V gene encodes CDR1 ENHRY and CDR2 SYGVKD. Trimming shortened V by 3 bases and J by 7 bases, and 12 bases separated the two germline ends. The CDR3 loop is CAISDPGTAEKLFF. CDR3 DNA: TGTGCCATCAGTGACCCCGGGACGGCTGAAAAACTGTTTTTT.

This clonotype was recorded many times. The chain has TRBV25-1 and TRBJ1-2, with TRBD1 matching 11 bases. CDR3 size: 17 residues. CDR1 MGHDK and CDR2 SYGVNS come from the germline V gene. V lost 2 bases to trimming and J lost 3 bases; unmatched junction nucleotides: 8. CDR3 sequence (DNA): TGTGCCAGCAGTGAAAAGGAGGACAGGGGGCTTGACTATGGCTACACCTTC. This encodes CASSEKEDRGLDYGYTF.

This clonotype was picked up many times. The V and J genes are TRBV2 and TRBJ2-1, with 9 bases aligning to TRBD2. This CDR3 has 16 residues. Germline CDR1 is SNHLY and CDR2 is FYNNEI. Losses at the gene ends were 1 base for V and 5 bases for J; bases not matched to a gene: 6. Here the CDR3 DNA reads TGTGCCAGCAGTGAAGGGGCTAGCGGGACCAACAATGAGCAGTTCTTC. It codes for CASSEGASGTNNEQFF.

This rearrangement joins TRBV6-1 to TRBJ2-7; no clear D. CDR1 is MNHNS and CDR2 is SASEGT in the germline V gene. Trimming removed 8 bases from V and 3 bases from J, with 8 bases in between. The CDR3 has 11 residues. The DNA of the CDR3 is TGTGCCAGCGCCGGCAGCTACGAGCAGTACTTC. It translates to CASAGSYEQYF.

This clonotype was counted many times. V gene TRBV7-9 combines with J gene TRBJ2-7; D remains ambiguous. Germline V gives CDR1 SEHNR, CDR2 FQNEAQ (reference sequence). This CDR3 has 13 amino acids. With 1 base removed from V and 3 bases from J, the gap between germline ends came to 7 bases. In nucleotides, the CDR3 is TGTGCCAGCAGCTTAGTTTTCAGCTACGAGCAGTACTTC. Translated, it gives CASSLVFSYEQYF.

This sequence joins TRBV25-1 and TRBJ1-1, with no clear D. The CDR3 sequence is 14 residues long. The V and J ends lost 5 bases and 2 bases respectively, with 12 bases between them. The germline V gene has CDR1 MGHDK and CDR2 SYGVNS. The DNA of the CDR3 is TGTGCCAGCAGTAATCTCGAGCCTAACACTGAAGCTTTCTTT. Residues: CASSNLEPNTEAFF.

This clonotype was recorded at least ten times. The V and J genes are TRBV2 and TRBJ2-5; unclear D gene. Trimming took off 3 bases at V and 12 bases at J, with 23 bases between the two ends. Germline lookup yields CDR1 SNHLY and CDR2 FYNNEI. There are 15 residues in the CDR3. In nucleotides, the CDR3 is TGTGCCAGCAGTGACGTCCCCACCCCTCTCCACTCGGAGTACTTC. Its translation: CASSDVPTPLHSEYF.

The gene calls are TRBV7-9 and TRBJ2-7; maybe TRBD1 (5 bases). Looked up from germline, CDR1 is SEHNR and CDR2 is FQNEAQ (reference sequence). Trimming shortened V by 1 base and J by 2 bases, and 18 bases separated the two germline ends. The CDR3 extends over 17 amino acids. CDR3 in amino acids: CASSLGNLQVIPYEQYF. The CDR3 DNA follows: TGTGCCAGCAGCTTAGGGAACCTACAGGTAATCCCCTACGAGCAGTACTTC.